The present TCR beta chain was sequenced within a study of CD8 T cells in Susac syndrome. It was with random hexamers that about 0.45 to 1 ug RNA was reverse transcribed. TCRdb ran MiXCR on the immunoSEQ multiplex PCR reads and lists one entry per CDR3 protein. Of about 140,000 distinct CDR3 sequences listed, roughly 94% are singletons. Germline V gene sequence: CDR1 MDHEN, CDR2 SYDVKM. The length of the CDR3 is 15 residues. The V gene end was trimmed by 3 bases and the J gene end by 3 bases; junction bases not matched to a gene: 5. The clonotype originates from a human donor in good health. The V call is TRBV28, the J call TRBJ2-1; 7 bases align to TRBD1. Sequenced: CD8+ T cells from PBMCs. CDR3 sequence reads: CASSFPGQLYNEQFF. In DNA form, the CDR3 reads TGTGCCAGCAGTTTTCCGGGACAGCTCTACAATGAGCAGTTCTTC.